This is a list of T cell receptor beta chains from one sample in a study of radiation and T cells in renal cell carcinoma. TCRdb's table, derived via immunoSEQ multiplex PCR, lists solely in-frame clones and lacks some. The table records 150,000 to 200,000 clones, about 85% of them present only once. The sequencing here drew on blood, taken from a patient whose treatment included radiotherapy and nephrectomy. Every receptor here comes from a woman aged 45 to 65 with renal cell carcinoma. Both conserved end residues are part of each CDR3. The D gene is left open where the match is weak. Where a row states a size, it is once, few, many or the class of an expanded clone; other rows omit it.

j_gene: TRBJ2-1; v_gene: TRBV6-4; len: 12; d_gene: -; abundance: -; CDR3aa: CASSDRGHEQFF; CDR3nt: TGTGCCAGCAGTGACAGGGGCCATGAGCAGTTCTTC
j_gene: TRBJ1-1; v_gene: TRBV19; len: 14; d_gene: TRBD1; abundance: -; CDR3aa: CATIDRAINTEAFF; CDR3nt: TGTGCCACTATAGACAGGGCTATAAACACTGAAGCTTTCTTT
j_gene: TRBJ2-7; v_gene: TRBV25-1; len: 15; d_gene: TRBD1; abundance: -; CDR3aa: CASSDYRDSPYEQYF; CDR3nt: TGTGCCAGCAGTGACTACCGGGACAGTCCCTACGAGCAGTACTTC
j_gene: TRBJ1-2; v_gene: TRBV5-1; len: 14; d_gene: -; abundance: -; CDR3aa: CASSPRGREGGYTF; CDR3nt: TGCGCCAGCAGCCCCCGGGGCAGAGAGGGTGGCTACACCTTC
j_gene: TRBJ2-3; v_gene: TRBV9; len: 15; d_gene: TRBD2; abundance: -; CDR3aa: CASSPSGAGTDTQYF; CDR3nt: TGTGCCAGCAGCCCTAGCGGGGCGGGCACAGATACGCAGTATTTT
j_gene: TRBJ2-5; v_gene: TRBV5-1; len: 14; d_gene: -; abundance: -; CDR3aa: CASSFSQGQETQYF; CDR3nt: TGCGCCAGCAGCTTTAGCCAGGGCCAAGAGACCCAGTACTTC
j_gene: TRBJ1-5; v_gene: TRBV19; len: 17; d_gene: TRBD1; abundance: -; CDR3aa: CASSINRGEYSNQPQHF; CDR3nt: TGTGCCAGTAGTATAAACAGGGGGGAGTATAGCAATCAGCCCCAGCATTTT
j_gene: TRBJ2-1; v_gene: TRBV10-1; len: 14; d_gene: TRBD2; abundance: -; CDR3aa: CASSRSGGLNEQFF; CDR3nt: TGCGCCAGCAGTCGGAGCGGGGGGCTCAATGAGCAGTTCTTC
j_gene: TRBJ2-5; v_gene: TRBV19; len: 16; d_gene: TRBD2; abundance: -; CDR3aa: CASSIGTWTSRETQYF; CDR3nt: TGTGCCAGTAGTATTGGGACGTGGACTAGTCGAGAGACCCAGTACTTC
j_gene: TRBJ1-1; v_gene: TRBV18; len: 13; d_gene: -; abundance: -; CDR3aa: CASSPTGNTEAFF; CDR3nt: TGTGCCAGCTCACCAACAGGGAACACTGAAGCTTTCTTT
j_gene: TRBJ1-1; v_gene: TRBV15; len: 17; d_gene: -; abundance: -; CDR3aa: CATSREKGGGMNTEAFF; CDR3nt: TGTGCCACCAGCAGAGAGAAGGGGGGCGGGATGAACACTGAAGCTTTCTTT
j_gene: TRBJ2-3; v_gene: TRBV6-4; len: 13; d_gene: -; abundance: -; CDR3aa: CASRRGGTDTQYF; CDR3nt: TGTGCCAGCAGGAGAGGGGGGACAGATACGCAGTATTTT
j_gene: TRBJ1-2; v_gene: TRBV4-1; len: 14; d_gene: -; abundance: -; CDR3aa: CASSQDGGRWGYTF; CDR3nt: TGCGCCAGCAGCCAAGATGGGGGTCGATGGGGCTACACCTTC
j_gene: TRBJ1-1; v_gene: TRBV11-1; len: 16; d_gene: TRBD1; abundance: -; CDR3aa: CASSLRTGTAGSEAFF; CDR3nt: TGTGCCAGCAGCTTACGCACCGGGACAGCGGGTTCTGAAGCTTTCTTT
j_gene: TRBJ2-7; v_gene: TRBV11-1; len: 15; d_gene: TRBD2; abundance: once; CDR3aa: CASSLGLAGTYEQYF; CDR3nt: TGTGCCAGCAGCCTGGGACTAGCGGGGACCTACGAGCAGTACTTC
j_gene: TRBJ1-2; v_gene: TRBV6-1; len: 12; d_gene: -; abundance: -; CDR3aa: CASSDRTYGYTF; CDR3nt: TGTGCCAGCAGTGATAGGACCTATGGCTACACCTTC
j_gene: TRBJ1-2; v_gene: TRBV2; len: 12; d_gene: -; abundance: -; CDR3aa: CASKGLDYGYTF; CDR3nt: TGTGCCAGCAAGGGACTGGACTATGGCTACACCTTC
j_gene: TRBJ1-2; v_gene: TRBV11-2; len: 14; d_gene: -; abundance: few; CDR3aa: CASSLRRRSYGYTF; CDR3nt: TGTGCCAGCAGCCTCCGCCGGAGGAGCTATGGCTACACCTTC
j_gene: TRBJ2-1; v_gene: TRBV11-1; len: 15; d_gene: TRBD1; abundance: once; CDR3aa: CASSFSQGASDEQFF; CDR3nt: TGTGCCAGCAGCTTTAGCCAGGGGGCTTCGGATGAGCAGTTCTTC
j_gene: TRBJ2-7; v_gene: TRBV5-5; len: 13; d_gene: -; abundance: -; CDR3aa: CASSRGQNYEQYF; CDR3nt: TGTGCCAGCAGCCGGGGACAAAACTACGAGCAGTACTTC
j_gene: TRBJ2-1; v_gene: TRBV5-4; len: 17; d_gene: TRBD1; abundance: -; CDR3aa: CASSLVYGDRDYNEQFF; CDR3nt: TGTGCCAGCAGCTTGGTGTATGGGGACAGGGATTACAATGAGCAGTTCTTC
j_gene: TRBJ1-5; v_gene: TRBV19; len: 14; d_gene: -; abundance: -; CDR3aa: CASSIQAGNQPQHF; CDR3nt: TGTGCCAGTAGTATTCAGGCAGGCAATCAGCCCCAGCATTTT
j_gene: TRBJ1-4; v_gene: TRBV29-1; len: 12; d_gene: -; abundance: -; CDR3aa: CSVGGNGEKLFF; CDR3nt: TGCAGCGTTGGGGGGAACGGTGAAAAACTGTTTTTT
j_gene: TRBJ2-4; v_gene: TRBV6-5; len: 15; d_gene: TRBD1; abundance: -; CDR3aa: CASRVYRGRKNIQYF; CDR3nt: TGTGCCAGCAGGGTATACAGGGGGCGTAAAAACATTCAGTACTTC
j_gene: TRBJ1-6; v_gene: TRBV30; len: 13; d_gene: -; abundance: -; CDR3aa: CAWRGAGYSPLHF; CDR3nt: TGTGCCTGGAGGGGGGCAGGGTATTCACCCCTCCACTTT
j_gene: TRBJ1-1; v_gene: TRBV19; len: 14; d_gene: -; abundance: -; CDR3aa: CASTRRELNTEAFF; CDR3nt: TGTGCCAGTACCAGACGTGAATTGAACACTGAAGCTTTCTTT
j_gene: TRBJ1-1; v_gene: TRBV5-1; len: 14; d_gene: -; abundance: -; CDR3aa: CASSREQLNTEAFF; CDR3nt: TGCGCCAGCAGCCGGGAACAATTGAACACTGAAGCTTTCTTT
j_gene: TRBJ2-4; v_gene: TRBV6-5; len: 13; d_gene: -; abundance: -; CDR3aa: CASRRMGKNIQYF; CDR3nt: TGTGCCAGCAGACGGATGGGCAAAAACATTCAGTACTTC
j_gene: TRBJ1-1; v_gene: TRBV5-1; len: 16; d_gene: -; abundance: once; CDR3aa: CASSVGPGQMNTEAFF; CDR3nt: TGCGCCAGCAGCGTGGGACCCGGACAGATGAACACTGAAGCTTTCTTT
j_gene: TRBJ2-7; v_gene: TRBV6-1; len: 15; d_gene: -; abundance: -; CDR3aa: CASSDPGVRQYEQYF; CDR3nt: TGTGCCAGCAGTGATCCGGGCGTTCGGCAATACGAGCAGTACTTC
j_gene: TRBJ2-2; v_gene: TRBV12-5; len: 16; d_gene: -; abundance: -; CDR3aa: CASGLLTRGNTGELFF; CDR3nt: TGTGCTAGTGGTCTACTGACAAGGGGTAACACCGGGGAGCTGTTTTTT
j_gene: TRBJ1-4; v_gene: TRBV11-2; len: 16; d_gene: TRBD1; abundance: -; CDR3aa: CASSLTGGAGNEKLFF; CDR3nt: TGTGCCAGCAGCTTGACAGGGGGCGCGGGTAATGAAAAACTGTTTTTT
j_gene: TRBJ2-3; v_gene: TRBV5-1; len: 14; d_gene: TRBD1; abundance: -; CDR3aa: CASSYGQDTDTQYF; CDR3nt: TGCGCCAGCAGCTACGGACAGGACACAGATACGCAGTATTTT
j_gene: TRBJ1-1; v_gene: TRBV5-1; len: 16; d_gene: -; abundance: -; CDR3aa: CASSWSPSEGNTEAFF; CDR3nt: TGCGCCAGCAGCTGGAGCCCTTCTGAGGGAAACACTGAAGCTTTCTTT
j_gene: TRBJ1-2; v_gene: TRBV5-1; len: 14; d_gene: -; abundance: -; CDR3aa: CASSFGRGDYGYTF; CDR3nt: TGCGCCAGCAGCTTTGGTAGGGGTGACTATGGCTACACCTTC
j_gene: TRBJ1-2; v_gene: TRBV5-1; len: 14; d_gene: -; abundance: -; CDR3aa: CASSAGTEAYGYTF; CDR3nt: TGCGCCAGCAGCGCCGGGACTGAGGCCTATGGCTACACCTTC
j_gene: TRBJ1-4; v_gene: TRBV14; len: 14; d_gene: -; abundance: once; CDR3aa: CASSREHTGEKLFF; CDR3nt: TGTGCCAGCAGCCGGGAACATACGGGTGAAAAACTGTTTTTT